The next 5 T cell receptor beta chains were all read from a single sample in a study of blood T cells in healthy people across ages. PCR was performed a second time for about 6 to 12 cycles using a sample-barcoded 5' primer and a J-beta primer mix. TCRdb re-called the 5' RACE reads through MiXCR, storing one row per CDR3 protein. In the table there are under 2,000,000 distinct CDR3 sequences, around half of which are singletons. The sequenced sample was blood. Receptors originate from a middle-aged woman in good health.

This clonotype was seen a handful of times. V usage is TRBV15 and J usage is TRBJ2-1; 7 bases match TRBD1. Per the germline V gene, CDR1 is LNHNV and CDR2 is YYDKDF (reference sequence). The ends lost 3 bases at V and 4 bases at J; junction bases unmatched: 12. This CDR3 spans 17 amino acids. This CDR3 reads CATSSILKGASYNEQFF. For the CDR3, the DNA is TGTGCCACCAGCAGTATTTTAAAGGGGGCGAGTTACAATGAGCAGTTCTTC.

Note on this clonotype: A junction end diverges from the germline sequence, so it may reflect a read error. This sequence joins TRBV11-2 and TRBJ2-3, with 9 bases aligning to TRBD2. CDR1 is SGHAT, CDR2 FQNNGV, per germline. The CDR3 is made up of 16 amino acids. The CDR3 sequence: CAISFPSSGNTDTQYF. DNA for the CDR3: TGTGCCATCAGCTTCCCTTCTAGCGGGAACACAGATACGCAGTATTTT.

There are many counts of this clonotype. V gene TRBV4-1 combines with J gene TRBJ2-4; possibly TRBD2 for D (8 bases). Germline CDR1 and CDR2: MGHRA and YSYEKL. V shed 0 bases and J shed 0 bases, with 15 bases lying between them. The CDR3 is 18 amino acids. The CDR3 here is CASSQDAGGQSAKNIQYF. CDR3 DNA sequence: TGCGCCAGCAGCCAAGATGCGGGGGGACAGTCAGCCAAAAACATTCAGTACTTC.

This clonotype was observed once. A read error may account for a junction end that differs from germline. The genes are TRBV6-6 and TRBJ2-3; 8 positions match TRBD1. Germline CDR1 reads MNHNY; CDR2 reads SVGAGI (reference sequence). The CDR3 loop spans 17 amino acids. The CDR3 here is CASSYRSTGGWSDTQYF. CDR3 nucleotide sequence: TGTGCTAGCAGTTACCGGTCTACAGGGGGTTGGTCAGATACGCAGTATTTT.

This clonotype was picked up a small number of times. The V and J genes are TRBV7-9 and TRBJ2-1, with D possibly matching TRBD2 (6 bases). Trimming cost V 8 bases and J 1 base, with 12 bases left between them. This CDR3 has 14 amino acids. The germline V gene encodes CDR1 SEHNR and CDR2 FQNEAQ (reference sequence). The CDR3 DNA sequence: TGTGCCAGCGGCTCCGGAGGGTCCTACAATGAGCAGTTCTTC. The encoded protein is CASGSGGSYNEQFF.